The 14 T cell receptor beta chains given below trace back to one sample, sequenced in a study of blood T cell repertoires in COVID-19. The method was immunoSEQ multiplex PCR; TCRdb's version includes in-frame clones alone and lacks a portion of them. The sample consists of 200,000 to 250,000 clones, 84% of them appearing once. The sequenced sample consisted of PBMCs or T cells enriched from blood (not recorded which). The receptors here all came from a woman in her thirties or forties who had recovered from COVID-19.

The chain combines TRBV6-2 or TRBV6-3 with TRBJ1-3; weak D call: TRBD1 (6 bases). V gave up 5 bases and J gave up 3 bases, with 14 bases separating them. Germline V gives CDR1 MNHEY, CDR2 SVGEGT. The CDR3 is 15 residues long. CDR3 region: CASSDRYRGGNTIYF. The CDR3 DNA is TGTGCCAGCAGTGACAGGTACCGCGGTGGAAACACCATATATTTT.

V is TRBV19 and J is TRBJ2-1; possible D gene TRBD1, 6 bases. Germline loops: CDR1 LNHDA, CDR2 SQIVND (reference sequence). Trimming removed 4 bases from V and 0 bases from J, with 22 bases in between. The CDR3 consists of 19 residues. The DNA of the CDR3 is TGTGCCAGTAGTACTAAACAGGGATCGCAAAGGGTCTCCTACAATGAGCAGTTCTTC. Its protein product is CASSTKQGSQRVSYNEQFF.

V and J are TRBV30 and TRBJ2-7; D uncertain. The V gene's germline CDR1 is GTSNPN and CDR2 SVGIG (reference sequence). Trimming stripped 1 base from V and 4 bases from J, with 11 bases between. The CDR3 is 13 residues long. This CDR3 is CAWSAGFSYEQYF. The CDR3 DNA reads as TGTGCCTGGAGTGCCGGGTTTTCGTACGAGCAGTACTTC.

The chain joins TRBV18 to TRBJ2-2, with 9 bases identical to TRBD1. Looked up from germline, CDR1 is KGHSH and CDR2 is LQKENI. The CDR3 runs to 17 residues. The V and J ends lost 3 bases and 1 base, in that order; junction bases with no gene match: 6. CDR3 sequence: CASSPFPGQGNTGELFF. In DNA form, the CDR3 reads TGTGCCAGCTCACCGTTTCCGGGACAGGGGAACACCGGGGAGCTGTTTTTT.

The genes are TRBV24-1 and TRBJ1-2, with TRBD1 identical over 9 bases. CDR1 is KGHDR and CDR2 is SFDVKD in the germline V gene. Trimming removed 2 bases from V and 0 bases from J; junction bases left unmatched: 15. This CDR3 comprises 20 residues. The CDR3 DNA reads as TGTGCCACCAGTGATTCCGGTGGGGACAGGGCTGGGGCTGCTAACTATGGCTACACCTTC. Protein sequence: CATSDSGGDRAGAANYGYTF.

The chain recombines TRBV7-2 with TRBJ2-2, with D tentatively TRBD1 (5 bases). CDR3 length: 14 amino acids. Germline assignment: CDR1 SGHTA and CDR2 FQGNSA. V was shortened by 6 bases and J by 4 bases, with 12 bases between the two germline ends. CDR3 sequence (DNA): TGTGCCAGCAGGCTTAGGGGCCTCACCGGGGAGCTGTTTTTT. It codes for CASRLRGLTGELFF.

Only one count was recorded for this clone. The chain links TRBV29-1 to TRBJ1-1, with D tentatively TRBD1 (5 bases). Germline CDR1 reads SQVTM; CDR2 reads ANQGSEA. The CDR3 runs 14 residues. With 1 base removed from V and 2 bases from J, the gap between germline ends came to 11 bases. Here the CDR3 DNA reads TGCAGCGTTGAAGTTTGGGGCGGCAACACTGAAGCTTTCTTT. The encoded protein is CSVEVWGGNTEAFF.

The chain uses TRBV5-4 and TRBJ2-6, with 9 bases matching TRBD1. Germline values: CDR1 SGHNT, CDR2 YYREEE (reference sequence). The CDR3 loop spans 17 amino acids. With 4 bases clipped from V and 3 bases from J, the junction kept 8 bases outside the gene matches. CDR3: CASSGPTGGSGANVLTF. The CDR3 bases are TGTGCCAGCAGCGGCCCGACAGGGGGTAGTGGGGCCAACGTCCTGACTTTC.

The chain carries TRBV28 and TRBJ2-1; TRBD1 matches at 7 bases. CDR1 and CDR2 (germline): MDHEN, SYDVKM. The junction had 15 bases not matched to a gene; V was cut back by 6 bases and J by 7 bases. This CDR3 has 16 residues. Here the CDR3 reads CASRQSDGRGINEQFF. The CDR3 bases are TGTGCCAGCAGGCAGAGCGACGGCAGGGGGATAAATGAGCAGTTCTTC.

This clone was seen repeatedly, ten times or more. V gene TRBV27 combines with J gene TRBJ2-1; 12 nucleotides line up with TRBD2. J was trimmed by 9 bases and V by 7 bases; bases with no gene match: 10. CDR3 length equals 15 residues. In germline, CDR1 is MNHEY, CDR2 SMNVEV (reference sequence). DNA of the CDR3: TGTGCCAGCATGACTAGCGGGAGAATCTCATCTGAGCAGTTCTTC. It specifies CASMTSGRISSEQFF.

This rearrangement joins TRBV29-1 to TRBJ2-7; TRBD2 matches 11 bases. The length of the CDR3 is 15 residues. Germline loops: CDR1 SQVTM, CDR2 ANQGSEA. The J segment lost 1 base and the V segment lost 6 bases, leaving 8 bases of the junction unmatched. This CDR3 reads CSVRLGTSGSYEQYF. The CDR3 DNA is TGCAGCGTCCGCCTCGGGACTAGCGGTTCCTACGAGCAGTACTTC.

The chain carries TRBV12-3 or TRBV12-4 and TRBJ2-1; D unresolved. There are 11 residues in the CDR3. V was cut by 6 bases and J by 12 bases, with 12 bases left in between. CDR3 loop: CASSTNRGQFF. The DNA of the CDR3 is TGTGCCAGCAGCACTAATAGAGGGCAGTTCTTC.

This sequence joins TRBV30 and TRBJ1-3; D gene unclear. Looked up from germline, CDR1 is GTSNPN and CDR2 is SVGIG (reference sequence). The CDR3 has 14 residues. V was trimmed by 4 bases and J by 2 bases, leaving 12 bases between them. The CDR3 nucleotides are TGTGCCTGGATCAGGAGGGAAACTGGAAACACCATATATTTT. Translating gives CAWIRRETGNTIYF.

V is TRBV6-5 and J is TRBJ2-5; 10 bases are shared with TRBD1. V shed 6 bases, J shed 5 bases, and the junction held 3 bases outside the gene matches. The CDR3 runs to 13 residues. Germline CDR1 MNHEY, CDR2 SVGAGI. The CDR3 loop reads CASRRTGGETQYF. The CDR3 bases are TGTGCCAGCAGACGGACAGGGGGGGAGACCCAGTACTTC.